A selection of T cell receptor beta chains follows, all from one sample in a study of T cells in Graves' hyperthyroidism and ophthalmopathy. TCRdb re-analysed the multiplex PCR reads in MiXCR, keeping a single row per CDR3 protein. The sample contains approximately 380,000 distinct CDR3 sequences, approximately 17% of which appear only once. Sequencing input: blood. Receptors were obtained from a man in his late teens or twenties with Graves' ophthalmopathy. Both conserved end residues are part of each CDR3. Each record gives: V gene, J gene, D gene, clone size, CDR3 DNA, CDR3 protein. D genes are given only for firm matches. The listing skips clone size in some rows; elsewhere it reads once, few, many or a size class.

>TRBV3-1|TRBJ1-2|-|many
TGTGCCAGCAGCCCACACGACGGCCTGCCCAGTGATGGCTACACCTTC
CASSPHDGLPSDGYTF
>TRBV4-1|TRBJ1-2|-|-
TGCGCCAGCAGCCAAGAAGGGGTGATCCACTATGGCTACACCTTC
CASSQEGVIHYGYTF
>TRBV11-2|TRBJ2-3|TRBD1|many
TGTGCCAGCAGCTTAGCGGTCGTAGACAGGGGGTTCGGAGATACGCAGTATTTT
CASSLAVVDRGFGDTQYF
>TRBV7-9|TRBJ1-2|TRBD1|many
TGTGCCAGCAGCACGAGACCGGGACAGGGGCCGGGCACCTTC
CASSTRPGQGPGTF
>TRBV7-8|TRBJ1-5|TRBD1|-
TGTGCCAGCAGCTCAGACAGGGCGAGCAATCAGCCCCAGCATTTT
CASSSDRASNQPQHF
>TRBV7-2|TRBJ2-5|TRBD1|many
TGTGCCAGCAGCTTATCCGGGACAGGGGTGGAGACCCAGTACTTC
CASSLSGTGVETQYF
>TRBV7-2|TRBJ2-3|-|many
TGTGCCAGCAGCTTATCCATCGCCACAGATACGCAGTATTTT
CASSLSIATDTQYF
>TRBV7-3|TRBJ2-2|-|-
TGTGCCAGCAGCTCCAACGACATTCACACCGGGGAGCTGTTTTTT
CASSSNDIHTGELFF
>TRBV4-1|TRBJ2-3|-|few
TGCGCCAGCAGCCACTCAGACTTTCTCGCAGATACGCAGTATTTT
CASSHSDFLADTQYF
>TRBV20-1|TRBJ2-5|-|few
TGCAGTGCCAATGGCCCTAATTACGCTCAAGAGACCCAGTACTTC
CSANGPNYAQETQYF
>TRBV6-5|TRBJ2-7|TRBD2|-
TGTGCCAGCAGTTCCGGCGGGGGAACGGGCGAGCAGTACTTC
CASSSGGGTGEQYF
>TRBV5-1|TRBJ2-1|-|-
TGCGCCAGCATCTTGGAGGGAAGCTCCTACAATGAGCAGTTCTTC
CASILEGSSYNEQFF
>TRBV20-1|TRBJ1-1|-|many
TGCAGTGCTAAAGGTCAGCCGAACACTGAAGCTTTCTTT
CSAKGQPNTEAFF
>TRBV18|TRBJ1-1|-|many
TGTGCCAGCTCACCACCGTCCGGGGGTGGCACTGAAGCTTTCTTT
CASSPPSGGGTEAFF
>TRBV6-4|TRBJ1-2|TRBD1|-
TGTGCCAGCAGTGACGGGACAGGGTTAGGCTACACCTTC
CASSDGTGLGYTF
>TRBV11-2|TRBJ2-3|-|-
TGTGCCAGCAGCTGGGACTCGGAGTGGGATACGCAGTATTTT
CASSWDSEWDTQYF
>TRBV5-1|TRBJ1-5|-|few
TGTGCCAGCAGCTTCGTAGGATCCGGCAATCAGCCCCAGCATTTT
CASSFVGSGNQPQHF
>TRBV13|TRBJ2-5|TRBD2|-
TGTGCCAGCAGCTTACTAGCGGGGGGCGCGGAGACCCAGTACTTC
CASSLLAGGAETQYF
>TRBV18|TRBJ1-2|-|few
TGTGCCAGCTCACCTTCCTCCGCAGGGGAAGGTAATGGCTACACCTTC
CASSPSSAGEGNGYTF
>TRBV20-1|TRBJ1-5|-|many
TGCAGTGCCAGCGGGACGGTAAATAGCAATCAGCCCCAGCATTTT
CSASGTVNSNQPQHF
>TRBV7-9|TRBJ2-7|TRBD1|many
TGTGCCAGCAGCACCGGGACAGGTTTAGAGTCCTACGAGCAGTACTTC
CASSTGTGLESYEQYF
>TRBV18|TRBJ2-4|-|-
TGTGCCAGCTCACCAGGGACCTCGGCCAAAAACATTCAGTACTTC
CASSPGTSAKNIQYF
>TRBV6-1|TRBJ1-1|-|many
TGTGCCAGCAGTTACGCGCAAGCGAACACTGAAGCTTTCTTT
CASSYAQANTEAFF
>TRBV5-1|TRBJ2-5|-|-
TGCGCCAGCCTAGCTCGATACGGAGAGGGGACCCAGTACTTC
CASLARYGEGTQYF
>TRBV13|TRBJ2-3|-|many
TGTGCCAGCAGCGCTCCCCGGATCGATACGCAGTATTTT
CASSAPRIDTQYF
>TRBV24-1|TRBJ2-7|TRBD1|many
TGTGCCACCAGTGATTCTCCCGGGACAGGGCGCGGTCGTCGAAACGAGCAGTACTTC
CATSDSPGTGRGRRNEQYF
>TRBV29-1|TRBJ2-2|TRBD1|many
TGCAGCGTTGAAGATCGGCAGGGGGTAAACACCGGGGAGCTGTTTTTT
CSVEDRQGVNTGELFF
>TRBV4-1|TRBJ1-1|-|few
TGCGCCAGCAGCAAAGTCCCCGGGTCCAACACTGAAGCTTTCTTT
CASSKVPGSNTEAFF
>TRBV27|TRBJ1-1|-|-
TGTGCCAGCAGTCCACAGGGAGGGGATGAAGCTTTCTTT
CASSPQGGDEAFF
>TRBV28|TRBJ2-3|TRBD1|many
TGTGCCAGCTCGCTCGTTACAGGGGGCATCGCAGATACGCAGTATTTT
CASSLVTGGIADTQYF
>TRBV7-2|TRBJ1-2|-|many
TGTGCCAGCAGCTTAGTGGGCTCAGGAAACTATGGCTACACCTTC
CASSLVGSGNYGYTF
>TRBV7-9|TRBJ2-1|-|many
TGTGCCAGCAGCCTCGGCTGGGATGAGCAGTTCTTC
CASSLGWDEQFF